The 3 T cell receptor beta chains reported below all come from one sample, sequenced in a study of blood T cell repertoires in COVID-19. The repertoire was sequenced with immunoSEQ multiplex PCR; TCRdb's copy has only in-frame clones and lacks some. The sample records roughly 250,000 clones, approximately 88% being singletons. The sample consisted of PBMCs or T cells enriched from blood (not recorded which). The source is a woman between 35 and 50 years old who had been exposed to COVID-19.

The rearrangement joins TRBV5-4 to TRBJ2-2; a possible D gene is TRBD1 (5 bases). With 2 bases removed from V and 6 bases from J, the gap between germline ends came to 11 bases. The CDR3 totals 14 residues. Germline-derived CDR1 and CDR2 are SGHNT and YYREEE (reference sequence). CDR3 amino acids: CASSLDQGAGELFF. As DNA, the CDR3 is TGTGCCAGCAGCTTAGATCAGGGCGCCGGGGAGCTGTTTTTT.

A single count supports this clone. CDR3 bases: TGTGCCAGCAGTTTCTGGACACTAATAGGGTATGGCTACACCTTC. This gives the protein CASSFWTLIGYGYTF. The V and J genes are TRBV28 and TRBJ1-2, with D perhaps matching TRBD1 (5 bases). The CDR3 is 15 amino acids. The V gene's germline CDR1 is MDHEN and CDR2 SYDVKM. V was clipped by 3 bases and J by 5 bases, with 16 bases between them.

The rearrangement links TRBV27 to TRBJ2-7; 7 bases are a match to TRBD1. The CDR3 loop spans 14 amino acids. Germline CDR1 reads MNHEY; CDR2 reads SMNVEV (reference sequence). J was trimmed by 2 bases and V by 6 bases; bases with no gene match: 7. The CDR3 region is CASRPTGLPYEQYV. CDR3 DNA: TGTGCCAGCAGACCGACAGGGCTACCCTACGAGCAGTACGTC.